A single sample gave rise to the 25 T cell receptor beta chains below, sequenced in a study of blood T cell repertoires in COVID-19. Assay used: immunoSEQ multiplex PCR; TCRdb lists only in-frame clones, some missing. This table has tens of thousands of clones, roughly 80% appearing once. The sample consisted of peripheral blood. All receptors derive from a woman older than 75 with acute or convalescent COVID-19.

The chain uses TRBV19 and TRBJ2-7; the D is unclear. V gave up 6 bases and J gave up 6 bases, with 18 bases separating them. The CDR3 is 14 amino acids. In germline, CDR1 is LNHDA, CDR2 SQIVND (reference sequence). The CDR3 coding sequence is TGTGCCAGTAGCTCTCAGTATAGCACGTTCGAGCAGTACTTC. Translation: CASSSQYSTFEQYF.

The chain employs TRBV5-1 and TRBJ2-7, with TRBD2 matching over 7 bases. This CDR3 is 13 amino acids long. Germline assignment: CDR1 SGHRS and CDR2 YFSETQ. The V and J ends lost 7 bases and 2 bases, in that order; junction bases with no gene match: 6. DNA for the CDR3: TGCGCCAGCCGTCGTGGGGGGGCCTACGAGCAGTACTTC. Its translation: CASRRGGAYEQYF.

The rearrangement joins TRBV6-2 or TRBV6-3 to TRBJ1-6; D gene ambiguous. The length of the CDR3 is 14 residues. Germline V gene data show CDR1 as MNHEY and CDR2 as SVGEGT. Trimming shortened V by 6 bases and J by 8 bases, and 14 bases separated the two germline ends. CDR3 sequence (DNA): TGTGCCAGCAGCTCCGTGGAGGCTCATTCACCCCTCCACTTT. It codes for CASSSVEAHSPLHF.

This clone showed up just a few times. Other DNA sequences in the same sample also yield this CDR3. V usage is TRBV20-1 and J usage is TRBJ1-2; no definite D call. This CDR3 comprises 11 residues. The germline V and J ends were trimmed by 2 bases and 8 bases, with 9 bases remaining between them. Germline V gene lookup returns CDR1 DFQATT and CDR2 SNEGSKA (reference sequence). Here the CDR3 reads CSARTGEGYTF. The CDR3 DNA reads TGCAGTGCTAGAACCGGGGAAGGCTACACCTTC.

The V gene is TRBV3-1 (or the pseudogene TRBV3-2), the J gene TRBJ2-7; D is unclear. Between the trimmed V and J ends, which lost 4 bases and 4 bases, there was a span of 17 bases. The germline V gene encodes CDR1 LGHDT and CDR2 YNNKEL (reference sequence). There are 15 residues in the CDR3. The DNA for the CDR3 is TGTGCCAGCAGCCCAACAGCAGGATCTTTTTACGAGCAGTACTTC. Translating gives CASSPTAGSFYEQYF.

The rearrangement joins TRBV6-5 to TRBJ2-1, with 9 bases identical to TRBD1. V dropped 9 bases and J dropped 4; count of bases not matched to a gene: 4. The CDR3 runs to 13 residues. Germline V gene sequence: CDR1 MNHEY, CDR2 SVGAGI. CDR3 coding DNA: TGTGCCAGTCGGACAGGGGCTTACAATGAGCAGTTCTTC. Protein product: CASRTGAYNEQFF.

The rearrangement joins TRBV18 to TRBJ2-1; D might be TRBD1 (5 bases). The V and J ends lost 5 bases and 4 bases respectively, with 9 bases between them. Germline V gene data show CDR1 as KGHSH and CDR2 as LQKENI. This CDR3 has 13 residues. The CDR3 DNA is TGTGCCAGCTCATCTCAGGGTTACAATGAGCAGTTCTTC. Translating gives CASSSQGYNEQFF. Based on the CDR3 plus reference TRBV18 and TRBJ2-1, the full variable domain is NAGVMQNPRHLVRRRGQEARLRCSPMKGHSHVYWYRQLPEEGLKFMVYLQKENIIDESGMPKERFSAEFPKEGPSILRIQQVVRGDSAAYFCASSSQGYNEQFFGPGTRLTVL.

The genes are TRBV30 and TRBJ1-2; no reliable D call. This CDR3 has 12 residues. CDR1 is GTSNPN and CDR2 is SVGIG in the germline V gene (reference sequence). V was shortened by 2 bases and J by 5 bases, with 9 bases between the two germline ends. DNA for the CDR3: TGTGCCTGGAGTAGAGATCATTATGGCTACACCTTC. Translation: CAWSRDHYGYTF.

The chain couples TRBV5-5 to TRBJ2-3, with 10 positions matching TRBD2. This CDR3 has 17 amino acids. Germline V gene sequence: CDR1 SGHKS, CDR2 YYEKEE (reference sequence). J gave up 0 bases and V 0 bases, and 4 bases lay outside the gene matches. CDR3 loop: CASSLGLAGVSTDTQYF. CDR3 coding DNA: TGTGCCAGCAGCTTGGGTCTAGCGGGGGTAAGCACAGATACGCAGTATTTT.

The gene calls are TRBV12-5 and TRBJ1-5; D call uncertain. This CDR3 is built from 18 residues. Germline V gives CDR1 LGHNT, CDR2 FRNRAP. Trimming took 5 bases from V and 0 from J, leaving 20 bases between them. CDR3: CASGRRKLGVYSNQPQHF. The DNA of the CDR3 is TGTGCTAGTGGTAGACGGAAACTCGGGGTCTATAGCAATCAGCCCCAGCATTTT.

The chain employs TRBV29-1 and TRBJ1-4; D gene ambiguous. There are 12 residues in the CDR3. Germline CDR1 is SQVTM and CDR2 is ANQGSEA. Trimming removed 4 bases from V and 2 bases from J, with 5 bases in between. As DNA, the CDR3 is TGCAGCGTTGTCGTGACTAATGAAAAACTGTTTTTT. Translation: CSVVVTNEKLFF.

CDR3 DNA: TGTGCCAGCAGCTTGGGCGGGAGTTTCCTGTCCAATGAGCAGTTCTTC. Translated: CASSLGGSFLSNEQFF. The chain links TRBV5-4 to TRBJ2-1; 7 nucleotides agree with TRBD2. The CDR3 is made up of 16 amino acids. V shed 0 bases, J shed 6 bases, and the junction held 9 bases outside the gene matches. Germline values: CDR1 SGHNT, CDR2 YYREEE (reference sequence). Drawing the rest from reference TRBV5-4 and TRBJ2-1, the complete variable domain is ETGVTQSPTHLIKTRGQQVTLRCSSQSGHNTVSWYQQALGQGPQFIFQYYREEENGRGNFPPRFSGLQFPNYSSELNVNALELDDSALYLCASSLGGSFLSNEQFFGPGTRLTVL.

As for this clone: Within the sample, other DNA sequences also encode this same CDR3. The V and J genes are TRBV20-1 and TRBJ1-1; possibly TRBD1 for D (6 bases). The CDR3 loop spans 11 amino acids. Trimming stripped 6 bases from V and 5 bases from J, with 10 bases between. CDR1 DFQATT and CDR2 SNEGSKA come from the germline V gene (reference sequence). CDR3 nucleotides: TGCAGTGCAAACAGGGTTACTGAAGCTTTCTTT. Protein product: CSANRVTEAFF.

This chain connects TRBV15 to TRBJ2-5; a possible D gene is TRBD2 (5 bases). The germline CDR1 and CDR2 sequences are LNHNV and YYDKDF (reference sequence). The CDR3 is 15 amino acids. V lost 0 bases to trimming and J lost 5 bases, with 13 bases between them. CDR3 residues: CATSRDPGSVETQYF. The CDR3, as DNA: TGTGCCACCAGCAGAGATCCGGGAAGCGTCGAGACCCAGTACTTC.

The J gene is TRBJ2-3, the V gene TRBV29-1; D may be TRBD2 (5 bases). Trimming shortened V by 4 bases and J by 1 base, and 18 bases separated the two germline ends. Germline loops: CDR1 SQVTM, CDR2 ANQGSEA. This CDR3 contains 16 residues. The CDR3 region has the DNA TGCAGCGTTGTGGACTTCTCCTCGATGGGCACAGATACGCAGTATTTT. Its protein product is CSVVDFSSMGTDTQYF.

This chain joins TRBV27 and TRBJ2-7, with 7 nucleotides matching TRBD1. The CDR3 has 13 amino acids. Losses at the gene ends were 3 bases for V and 3 bases for J; bases not matched to a gene: 2. Per germline, CDR1 MNHEY and CDR2 SMNVEV (reference sequence). Here the CDR3 reads CASSFRQGYEQYF. CDR3 nucleotides: TGTGCCAGCAGTTTCCGACAGGGCTACGAGCAGTACTTC.

This rearrangement joins TRBV2 to TRBJ1-1, with D possibly being TRBD1 (5 bases). V lost 5 bases and J lost 5, with 15 bases in between. The CDR3 length is 14 residues. In germline, CDR1 is SNHLY, CDR2 FYNNEI. CDR3: CASSNQGLGTEAFF. The DNA for the CDR3 is TGTGCCAGCAGTAATCAGGGTTTGGGGACTGAAGCTTTCTTT.

The chain recombines TRBV7-2 with TRBJ2-7; TRBD2 agrees at 11 bases. V was pared by 8 bases and J by 4 bases, with 13 bases of the junction left unmatched. Germline CDR1 is SGHTA and CDR2 is FQGNSA. The CDR3 consists of 16 residues. CDR3 sequence reads: CASLGGSGRATYEQYF. DNA for the CDR3: TGTGCCAGCCTAGGTGGTAGCGGGAGGGCCACTTACGAGCAGTACTTC.

In this sample, this clone turned up a few times. The chain combines TRBV19 with TRBJ2-4, with 9 bases that match TRBD1. This CDR3 has 16 residues. V gave up 6 bases and J gave up 7 bases; unmatched junction bases: 13. Germline-derived CDR1 and CDR2 are LNHDA and SQIVND (reference sequence). The CDR3 coding sequence is TGTGCCAGTAGGGCCGGAGGGGACAGGGCATTGAACATTCAGTACTTC. This translates into CASRAGGDRALNIQYF.

The chain employs TRBV6-2 or TRBV6-3 and TRBJ2-2; tentatively, D is TRBD2 (5 bases). This CDR3 contains 16 residues. Per the germline V gene, CDR1 is MNHEY and CDR2 is SVGEGT. V lost 2 bases and J 6 bases, leaving 16 bases between the germline ends. CDR3 DNA: TGTGCCAGCAGTTACCCCAGGACTCTGGGCCCCGGGGAGCTGTTTTTT. Protein product: CASSYPRTLGPGELFF.

This clone was seen only once. The chain is built from TRBV7-2 and TRBJ1-3, with TRBD1 identical over 8 bases. CDR3 length equals 18 residues. After removal of 3 bases from V and 0 bases from J, the junction contained 10 bases not matched to a gene. Germline CDR1 reads SGHTA; CDR2 reads FQGNSA. CDR3 nucleotide sequence: TGTGCCAGCAGCTTCGGGGCAGGGGGCCGCCGCTCTGGAAACACCATATATTTT. This encodes CASSFGAGGRRSGNTIYF.

This clone was seen only a few times. This sequence joins TRBV6-5 and TRBJ2-1; D is possibly TRBD1 (6 bases). Germline V gene data show CDR1 as MNHEY and CDR2 as SVGAGI. CDR3 size: 13 residues. V was pared by 6 bases and J by 9 bases, with 15 bases between. In nucleotides, the CDR3 is TGTGCCAGCAGACTGTTAGGGGACATTGAGCAGTTCTTC. Its protein product is CASRLLGDIEQFF.

CDR3: CASSTGTSRIPYEQYF. CDR3 DNA sequence: TGCGCCAGCAGCACCGGGACTAGTAGGATCCCCTACGAGCAGTACTTC. The V and J genes are TRBV5-1 and TRBJ2-7; 8 bases line up with TRBD2. With 4 bases clipped from V and 2 bases from J, the junction kept 11 bases outside the gene matches. The germline V gene encodes CDR1 SGHRS and CDR2 YFSETQ. The CDR3 has 16 amino acids.

J is TRBJ1-2 and V is TRBV6-5; D unresolved. V lost 5 bases and J 4 bases, leaving 8 bases between the germline ends. CDR1 and CDR2 (germline): MNHEY, SVGAGI. The CDR3 sequence is 12 residues long. The CDR3 nucleotides read TGTGCCAGCAGTCCGGGAGTCTATGGCTACACCTTC. Its protein product is CASSPGVYGYTF.

This chain links TRBV7-9 with TRBJ2-5; D is perhaps TRBD2 (6 bases). V lost 5 bases to trimming and J lost 1 base, with 14 bases between them. From germline, CDR1 is SEHNR and CDR2 FQNEAQ (reference sequence). The CDR3 has 15 residues. In nucleotides, the CDR3 is TGTGCCAGCAGCCCCGTTCGGGGGAGCCAAGAGACCCAGTACTTC. Amino acids: CASSPVRGSQETQYF. Full variable domain (outside the CDR3, taken from reference TRBV7-9 and TRBJ2-5): DTGVSQNPRHKITKRGQNVTFRCDPISEHNRLYWYRQTLGQGPEFLTYFQNEAQLEKSRLLSDRFSAERPKGSFSTLEIQRTEQGDSAMYLCASSPVRGSQETQYFGPGTRLLVL.